Each of the 9 T cell receptor beta chains below was sequenced from the same sample in a study of OX40 agonist ivuxolimab in advanced cancers. Assay: immunoSEQ multiplex PCR; the TCRdb copy retains only in-frame clones and omits some. This table holds some 63,000 clones, approximately 94% found once. Source: CD4+ or CD8+ T cells sorted from blood, taken in a trial of the OX40 agonist ivuxolimab. The receptors here all came from an adult with an advanced solid tumor such as melanoma, head and neck, liver or kidney cancer.

This rearrangement joins TRBV5-1 to TRBJ2-3; D is undetermined. Per germline, CDR1 SGHRS and CDR2 YFSETQ. CDR3 length: 14 amino acids. Trimming pared 0 bases from V and 5 bases from J, leaving 10 bases between. This CDR3 is CASSLALSIDTQYF. The CDR3 region has the DNA TGCGCCAGCAGCTTGGCCCTATCAATAGATACGCAGTATTTT.

V usage is TRBV7-9 and J usage is TRBJ2-7; 9 positions match TRBD1. With V trimmed by 1 base and J by 0 bases, 10 bases remained unmatched. The length of the CDR3 is 18 residues. Germline assignment: CDR1 SEHNR and CDR2 FQNEAQ (reference sequence). CDR3 sequence (DNA): TGTGCCAGCAGCTTAGGGTCAAGGGGGACAGGGAGCTCCTACGAGCAGTACTTC. Its protein is CASSLGSRGTGSSYEQYF. Drawing the rest from reference TRBV7-9 and TRBJ2-7, the complete variable domain is DTGVSQNPRHKITKRGQNVTFRCDPISEHNRLYWYRQTLGQGPEFLTYFQNEAQLEKSRLLSDRFSAERPKGSFSTLEIQRTEQGDSAMYLCASSLGSRGTGSSYEQYFGPGTRLTVT.

The chain couples TRBV27 to TRBJ2-5; D remains unclear. The CDR3 consists of 14 residues. The germline V gene has CDR1 MNHEY and CDR2 SMNVEV (reference sequence). V was cut by 2 bases and J by 0 bases, with 7 bases left in between. CDR3 loop: CASSLRPYQETQYF. The CDR3 coding sequence is TGTGCCAGCAGTTTAAGACCGTACCAAGAGACCCAGTACTTC.

This chain links TRBV28 with TRBJ2-3; 11 bases fit TRBD2. CDR3 length: 18 residues. In germline, CDR1 is MDHEN, CDR2 SYDVKM. With 4 bases clipped from V and 0 bases from J, the junction kept 9 bases outside the gene matches. The CDR3 loop reads CASSSSRTSGPSTDTQYF. The CDR3 coding sequence is TGTGCCAGCAGTTCCTCACGGACTAGCGGGCCTAGCACAGATACGCAGTATTTT.

The chain uses TRBV27 and TRBJ2-1; tentative D call: TRBD2 (6 bases). Germline V gives CDR1 MNHEY, CDR2 SMNVEV (reference sequence). This CDR3 contains 12 residues. V lost 6 bases, J lost 9 bases, and 12 bases lay in between. The DNA for the CDR3 is TGTGCCAGCAGGACTAGTTGGGCTGAGCAGTTCTTC. It translates to CASRTSWAEQFF.

The V gene is TRBV11-3, the J gene TRBJ2-7, with D uncertain. Per germline, CDR1 SGHNT and CDR2 YENEEA. The V end was cut by 5 bases, the J end by 4 bases, with 12 bases between. The CDR3 runs 13 residues. The CDR3 here is CASSPSESYEQYF. The CDR3 coding sequence is TGTGCCAGCAGCCCCTCTGAATCGTACGAGCAGTACTTC.

This chain joins TRBV27 and TRBJ2-1, with 7 bases fitting TRBD2. V dropped 5 bases and J dropped 5; count of bases not matched to a gene: 12. CDR1 MNHEY and CDR2 SMNVEV come from the germline V gene (reference sequence). This CDR3 is built from 16 residues. The CDR3 region is CASSGLGRRGDNEQFF. The CDR3, as DNA: TGTGCCAGCAGTGGACTCGGGAGGCGAGGCGACAATGAGCAGTTCTTC.

The CDR3 loop reads CASSTAGAYNEQFF. Written as DNA, the CDR3 is TGTGCCAGCAGTACTGCGGGTGCCTACAATGAGCAGTTCTTC. The chain employs TRBV27 and TRBJ2-1, with D possibly matching TRBD2 (5 bases). CDR1 and CDR2 from the germline V gene are MNHEY and SMNVEV (reference sequence). This CDR3 is 14 amino acids long. Trimming took 5 bases from V and 2 from J, leaving 10 bases between them.

The rearrangement joins TRBV4-2 to TRBJ1-2; no clear D. With 0 bases removed from V and 5 bases from J, the gap between germline ends came to 13 bases. This CDR3 has 15 amino acids. Germline CDR1 is LGHNA and CDR2 is YNFKEQ. The CDR3 reads CASSQEGSPPYGYTF. DNA for the CDR3: TGTGCCAGCAGCCAAGAAGGTAGCCCGCCATATGGCTACACCTTC.